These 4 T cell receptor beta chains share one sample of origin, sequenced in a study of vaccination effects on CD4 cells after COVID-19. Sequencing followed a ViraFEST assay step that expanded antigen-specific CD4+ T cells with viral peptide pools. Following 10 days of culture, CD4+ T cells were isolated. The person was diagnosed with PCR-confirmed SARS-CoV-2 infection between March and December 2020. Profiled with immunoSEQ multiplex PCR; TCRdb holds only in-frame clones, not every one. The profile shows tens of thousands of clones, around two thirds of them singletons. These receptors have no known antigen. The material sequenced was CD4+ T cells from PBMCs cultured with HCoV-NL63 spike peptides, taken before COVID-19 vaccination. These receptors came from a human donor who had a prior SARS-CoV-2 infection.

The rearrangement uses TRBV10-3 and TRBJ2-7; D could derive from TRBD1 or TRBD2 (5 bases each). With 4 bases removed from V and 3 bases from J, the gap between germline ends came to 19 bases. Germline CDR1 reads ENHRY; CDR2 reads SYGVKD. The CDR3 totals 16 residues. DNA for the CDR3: TGTGCCATCAGTGTTGTGGGGGTAAACACTCTCTACGAGCAGTACTTC. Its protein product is CAISVVGVNTLYEQYF.

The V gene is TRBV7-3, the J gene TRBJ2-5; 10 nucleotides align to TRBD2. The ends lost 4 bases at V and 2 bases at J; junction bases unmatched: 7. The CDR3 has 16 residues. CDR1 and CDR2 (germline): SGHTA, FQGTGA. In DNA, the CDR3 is TGTGCCAGCAGCTCGGGACTAGCGCCTAAGCAAGAGACCCAGTACTTC. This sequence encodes CASSSGLAPKQETQYF.

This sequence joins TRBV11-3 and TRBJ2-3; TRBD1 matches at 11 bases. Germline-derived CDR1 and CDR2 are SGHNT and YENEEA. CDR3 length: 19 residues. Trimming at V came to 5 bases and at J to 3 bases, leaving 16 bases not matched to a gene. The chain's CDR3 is CASSPGTGGTYLGTDTQYF. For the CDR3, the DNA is TGTGCCAGCAGCCCAGGGACAGGGGGGACCTACCTGGGGACAGATACGCAGTATTTT.

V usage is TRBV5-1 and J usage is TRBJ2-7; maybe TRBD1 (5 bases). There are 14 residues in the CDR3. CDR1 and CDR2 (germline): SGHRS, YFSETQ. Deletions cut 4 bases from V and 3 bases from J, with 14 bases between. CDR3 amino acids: CASSRTPVNYEQYF. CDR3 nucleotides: TGCGCCAGCAGCAGGACACCGGTAAACTACGAGCAGTACTTC. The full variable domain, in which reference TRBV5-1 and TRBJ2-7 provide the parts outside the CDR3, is KAGVTQTPRYLIKTRGQQVTLSCSPISGHRSVSWYQQTPGQGLQFLFEYFSETQRNKGNFPGRFSGRQFSNSRSEMNVSTLELGDSALYLCASSRTPVNYEQYFGPGTRLTVT.